The present entry profiles one T cell receptor beta chain with its context. Regarding treatment: some 20 received Ad26.COV2.S at low or high dose, single or two shots; 5 received placebo; per-sample allocation not given. On day 63 after the first injection, vaccine and placebo recipients gave samples. The sample comes from a study of Ad26.COV2.S vaccination and SARS-CoV-2 variants. Germline assignment: CDR1 MNHEY and CDR2 SVGAGI. The CDR3 loop spans 15 amino acids. J was trimmed by 5 bases and V by 5 bases; bases with no gene match: 3. Sequencing used immunoSEQ multiplex PCR; TCRdb keeps in-frame clones, though not all of them. The repertoire holds roughly 300,000 clones, with around 89% as singletons.

The V call is TRBV6-5, the J call TRBJ2-5, with 15 bases identical to TRBD2. Source: peripheral blood, taken in a trial of Ad26.COV2.S vaccine versus placebo. The TCR comes from a person aged 18-65 years who received the Ad26.COV2.S COVID-19 vaccine or a placebo. The CDR3 nucleotides read TGTGCCAGCAGTCCTGGGACTAGCGGGAGGGAGACCCAGTACTTC. This gives the protein CASSPGTSGRETQYF.